The 10 T cell receptor beta chains listed next were all sequenced from one sample in a study of blood T cell repertoires in COVID-19. This table comes from immunoSEQ multiplex PCR, and its TCRdb copy is limited to in-frame clones, with some not included. Altogether around 300,000 clones are present, about nine tenths being singletons, with the ten largest covering around 3%. Sequencing input: peripheral blood. These receptors were obtained from a woman aged 30 to 39 with active or convalescent COVID-19.

The chain couples TRBV5-5 to TRBJ1-5, with 7 bases matching TRBD1. The CDR3 extends over 14 amino acids. Germline CDR1 is SGHKS and CDR2 is YYEKEE (reference sequence). V dropped 4 bases and J dropped 3; count of bases not matched to a gene: 4. The DNA for the CDR3 is TGTGCCAGCAGCCCCGGACAGGTCAATCAGCCCCAGCATTTT. Amino acids: CASSPGQVNQPQHF.

V usage is TRBV9 and J usage is TRBJ2-7; 11 bases are shared with TRBD2. This CDR3 is built from 15 residues. Losses at the gene ends were 0 bases for V and 7 bases for J; bases not matched to a gene: 6. Germline V gene data show CDR1 as SGDLS and CDR2 as YYNGEE. Here the CDR3 reads CASSVGLLAGEEQYF. In DNA, the CDR3 is TGTGCCAGCAGCGTAGGACTACTAGCGGGGGAAGAGCAGTACTTC.

The chain links TRBV18 to TRBJ1-6, with a tentative D call TRBD1 (5 bases). The length of the CDR3 is 13 residues. Trimming pared 0 bases from V and 15 bases from J, leaving 12 bases between. Germline V gene lookup returns CDR1 KGHSH and CDR2 LQKENI. CDR3 nucleotide sequence: TGTGCCAGCTCACCACCTGCAGGGATCGACCTCCACTTT. It encodes CASSPPAGIDLHF.

The J gene is TRBJ2-7, the V gene TRBV5-6; D gene uncertain. This CDR3 has 11 amino acids. V lost 4 bases and J 1 base, leaving 3 bases between the germline ends. Germline V gives CDR1 SGHDT, CDR2 YYEEEE. The CDR3 DNA reads TGTGCCAGCAGCCGTTCCTACGAGCAGTACTTC. Its translation: CASSRSYEQYF.

The chain employs TRBV6-2 or TRBV6-3 and TRBJ1-1, with D tentatively TRBD1 (6 bases). Germline-derived CDR1 and CDR2 are MNHEY and SVGEGT. This CDR3 is 16 amino acids long. The ends were cut back, 4 bases at V and 0 bases at J, with 15 bases in the middle. In nucleotides, the CDR3 is TGTGCCAGCAGTTTTTCGACAGGCATAATGAACACTGAAGCTTTCTTT. Amino acid sequence: CASSFSTGIMNTEAFF.

The rearrangement uses TRBV18 and TRBJ2-4; D gene ambiguous. V was trimmed by 3 bases and J by 3 bases, leaving 15 bases between them. The CDR3 has 16 amino acids. The germline CDR1 and CDR2 sequences are KGHSH and LQKENI. CDR3: CASSPRVGGNKNIQYF. The CDR3 bases are TGTGCCAGCTCACCCCGGGTTGGCGGAAACAAAAACATTCAGTACTTC.

A few counts support this clone. The chain carries TRBV7-9 and TRBJ2-5; 7 positions match TRBD2. V was clipped by 3 bases and J by 1 base; unmatched bases: 2. The germline CDR1 and CDR2 sequences are SEHNR and FQNEAQ (reference sequence). This CDR3 region has 14 residues. The CDR3 DNA reads as TGTGCCAGCAGCTTGGGAGGGGCCCAAGAGACCCAGTACTTC. As protein: CASSLGGAQETQYF. Filled out from reference TRBV7-9 and TRBJ2-5, the complete variable domain reads DTGVSQNPRHKITKRGQNVTFRCDPISEHNRLYWYRQTLGQGPEFLTYFQNEAQLEKSRLLSDRFSAERPKGSFSTLEIQRTEQGDSAMYLCASSLGGAQETQYFGPGTRLLVL.

The V gene is TRBV30, the J gene TRBJ1-2, with a tentative D call TRBD1 (5 bases). Deletions cut 4 bases from V and 3 bases from J, with 12 bases between. The CDR3 length is 13 residues. Germline CDR1 reads GTSNPN; CDR2 reads SVGIG (reference sequence). The chain's CDR3 is CAWTDTADYGYTF. Here the CDR3 DNA reads TGTGCCTGGACGGACACGGCAGACTATGGCTACACCTTC.

The rearrangement uses TRBV6-2 or TRBV6-3 and TRBJ2-5; the D is unclear. This CDR3 is built from 16 residues. V lost 0 bases and J lost 1, with 12 bases in between. The germline V gene encodes CDR1 MNHEY and CDR2 SVGEGT. CDR3 protein: CASSYSLEELQETQYF. CDR3 DNA sequence: TGTGCCAGCAGTTACTCGCTCGAGGAGCTCCAAGAGACCCAGTACTTC.

This chain uses TRBV6-6 with TRBJ2-7; 8 nucleotides line up with TRBD1. CDR3 length equals 12 residues. The ends lost 8 bases at V and 1 base at J; junction bases unmatched: 1. Germline assignment: CDR1 MNHNY and CDR2 SVGAGI (reference sequence). CDR3 region: CASRQGSYEQYF. Here the CDR3 DNA reads TGTGCCAGCCGACAGGGGTCCTACGAGCAGTACTTC.